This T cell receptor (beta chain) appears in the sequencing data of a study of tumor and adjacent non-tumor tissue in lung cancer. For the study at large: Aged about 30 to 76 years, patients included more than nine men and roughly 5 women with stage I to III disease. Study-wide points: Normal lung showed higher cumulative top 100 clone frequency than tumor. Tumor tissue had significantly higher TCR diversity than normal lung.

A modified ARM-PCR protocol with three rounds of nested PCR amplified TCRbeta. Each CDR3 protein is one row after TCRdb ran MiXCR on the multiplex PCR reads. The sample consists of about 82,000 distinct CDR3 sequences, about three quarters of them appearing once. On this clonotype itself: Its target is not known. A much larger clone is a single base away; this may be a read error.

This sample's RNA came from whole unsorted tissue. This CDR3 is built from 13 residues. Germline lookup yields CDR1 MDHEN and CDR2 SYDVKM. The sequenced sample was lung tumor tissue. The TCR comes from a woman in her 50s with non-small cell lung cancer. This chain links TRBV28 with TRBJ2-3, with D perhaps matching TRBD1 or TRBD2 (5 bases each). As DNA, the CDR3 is TGTGGCAGCAGTTTGGGACGGACAGATACGCAGTATTTT. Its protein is CGSSLGRTDTQYF.